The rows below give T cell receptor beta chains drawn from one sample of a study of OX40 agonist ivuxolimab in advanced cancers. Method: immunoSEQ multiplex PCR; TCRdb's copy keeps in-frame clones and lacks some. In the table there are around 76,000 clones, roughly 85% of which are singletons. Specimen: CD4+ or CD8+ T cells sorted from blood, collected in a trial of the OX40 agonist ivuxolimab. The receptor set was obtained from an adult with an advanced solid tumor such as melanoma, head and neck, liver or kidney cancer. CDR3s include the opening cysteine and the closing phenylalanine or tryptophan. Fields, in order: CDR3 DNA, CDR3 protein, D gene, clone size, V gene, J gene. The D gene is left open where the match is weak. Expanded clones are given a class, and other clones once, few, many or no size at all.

CDR3 DNA: TGTGCCAGCAGCCAAGGTGGGGGCAGCGGGGGAAACAATGAGCAGTTCTTC; CDR3 protein: CASSQGGGSGGNNEQFF; D gene: TRBD2; clone size: .; V gene: TRBV4-2; J gene: TRBJ2-1
CDR3 DNA: TGTGCCAGTAGTTTGGGAGGGACAGACAATGAGCAGTTCTTC; CDR3 protein: CASSLGGTDNEQFF; D gene: .; clone size: .; V gene: TRBV19; J gene: TRBJ2-1
CDR3 DNA: TGTGCTAGTGGTTCAGGACAGGGCGTTAATGAGCAGTTCTTC; CDR3 protein: CASGSGQGVNEQFF; D gene: TRBD1; clone size: .; V gene: TRBV12-5; J gene: TRBJ2-1
CDR3 DNA: TGTGCCAGCAGTGGCTATGGGAAGTGGGAAGCTTTCTTT; CDR3 protein: CASSGYGKWEAFF; D gene: .; clone size: .; V gene: TRBV25-1; J gene: TRBJ1-1
CDR3 DNA: TGTGCCAGCACACGGGGTAGCAATCAGCCCCAGCATTTT; CDR3 protein: CASTRGSNQPQHF; D gene: .; clone size: few; V gene: TRBV2; J gene: TRBJ1-5
CDR3 DNA: TGTGCCAGCACGAAGCTTGGGGCCCCTACCGGGGAGCTGTTTTTT; CDR3 protein: CASTKLGAPTGELFF; D gene: .; clone size: .; V gene: TRBV18; J gene: TRBJ2-2
CDR3 DNA: TGTGCCAGCAGCTTAAACGGACAGGGGATGGGAGAGACCCAGTACTTC; CDR3 protein: CASSLNGQGMGETQYF; D gene: TRBD1; clone size: once; V gene: TRBV7-2; J gene: TRBJ2-5
CDR3 DNA: TGTGCCAGCTCACCACCCGCAGGATACGAGCAGTACTTC; CDR3 protein: CASSPPAGYEQYF; D gene: .; clone size: .; V gene: TRBV18; J gene: TRBJ2-7
CDR3 DNA: TGTGCCAGCTCACAAGGGGGGAGAGAGACCCAGTACTTC; CDR3 protein: CASSQGGRETQYF; D gene: .; clone size: .; V gene: TRBV18; J gene: TRBJ2-5
CDR3 DNA: TGTGCCAGCAAGACGGGGGACCGGACCCAGTACTTC; CDR3 protein: CASKTGDRTQYF; D gene: .; clone size: once; V gene: TRBV2; J gene: TRBJ2-5
CDR3 DNA: TGTGCCAGCAGTGAGACAGGGAACACTGAAGCTTTCTTT; CDR3 protein: CASSETGNTEAFF; D gene: .; clone size: once; V gene: TRBV7-3; J gene: TRBJ1-1
CDR3 DNA: TGTGCCAGCAGCTTAGTGTCTGGGAGGCGAAACACTGAAGCTTTCTTT; CDR3 protein: CASSLVSGRRNTEAFF; D gene: .; clone size: .; V gene: TRBV13; J gene: TRBJ1-1
CDR3 DNA: TGTGCCAGCAGTTCGGGGACTCGAGACGAGCAGTACTTC; CDR3 protein: CASSSGTRDEQYF; D gene: .; clone size: .; V gene: TRBV5-6; J gene: TRBJ2-7
CDR3 DNA: TGTGCCAGCAGCTTAGGTCTAAACTATGGCTACACCTTC; CDR3 protein: CASSLGLNYGYTF; D gene: .; clone size: .; V gene: TRBV7-2; J gene: TRBJ1-2
CDR3 DNA: TGCGCCAGCAGCACGCCTGGCGGGGGGGGGACAGATACGCAGTATTTT; CDR3 protein: CASSTPGGGGTDTQYF; D gene: TRBD2; clone size: .; V gene: TRBV5-1; J gene: TRBJ2-3
CDR3 DNA: TGTGCCAGTAGTATCGGAGTGGGGGTCGAGACCCAGTACTTC; CDR3 protein: CASSIGVGVETQYF; D gene: .; clone size: few; V gene: TRBV19; J gene: TRBJ2-5
CDR3 DNA: TGTGCCAGCAGTCCCCGACAGGGGGCTACCGGGGAGCTGTTTTTT; CDR3 protein: CASSPRQGATGELFF; D gene: TRBD1; clone size: once; V gene: TRBV6-5; J gene: TRBJ2-2
CDR3 DNA: TGTGCCAGCAGCTTGGTTGAGGACAGGGGAAGAAATGAGCAGTTCTTC; CDR3 protein: CASSLVEDRGRNEQFF; D gene: TRBD1; clone size: .; V gene: TRBV7-6; J gene: TRBJ2-1
CDR3 DNA: TGTGCCACTTCGACAGTCGAGAACACTGAAGCTTTCTTT; CDR3 protein: CATSTVENTEAFF; D gene: .; clone size: .; V gene: TRBV6-6; J gene: TRBJ1-1
CDR3 DNA: TGTGCCAGCAGCGCCCGGACGTACGAGCAGTACTTC; CDR3 protein: CASSARTYEQYF; D gene: .; clone size: .; V gene: TRBV7-2; J gene: TRBJ2-7
CDR3 DNA: TGTGTCAGAACCCGGGACCGAGCCTACAATGAGCAGTTCTTC; CDR3 protein: CVRTRDRAYNEQFF; D gene: .; clone size: .; V gene: TRBV21-1; J gene: TRBJ2-1
CDR3 DNA: TGTGCCAGCAGCCTCACCGGGACTAGCGGATACAATGAGCAGTTCTTC; CDR3 protein: CASSLTGTSGYNEQFF; D gene: TRBD2; clone size: .; V gene: TRBV7-3; J gene: TRBJ2-1
CDR3 DNA: TGCGCCAGCTCCCCCCATCAAGAGACCCAGTACTTC; CDR3 protein: CASSPHQETQYF; D gene: .; clone size: .; V gene: TRBV5-1; J gene: TRBJ2-5
CDR3 DNA: TGTGCCAGTAGTATCTTACAGGACACTGAAGCTTTCTTT; CDR3 protein: CASSILQDTEAFF; D gene: .; clone size: .; V gene: TRBV19; J gene: TRBJ1-1
CDR3 DNA: TGTGCCAGCAGCTACGCCTTAGCGATCGAGACCCAGTACTTC; CDR3 protein: CASSYALAIETQYF; D gene: .; clone size: once; V gene: TRBV7-9; J gene: TRBJ2-5
CDR3 DNA: TGTGCCAGCAGCCCTCTGGGTACTAGCGACGAGCAGTACTTC; CDR3 protein: CASSPLGTSDEQYF; D gene: TRBD2; clone size: .; V gene: TRBV7-2; J gene: TRBJ2-7
CDR3 DNA: TGTGCTGCCCAGAGATCTGGGAGCTACGAGCAGTACTTC; CDR3 protein: CAAQRSGSYEQYF; D gene: .; clone size: .; V gene: TRBV12-5; J gene: TRBJ2-7
CDR3 DNA: TGTGCCAGCAGTCCCGGACAGGGGTATTCCTACGAGCAGTACTTC; CDR3 protein: CASSPGQGYSYEQYF; D gene: TRBD1; clone size: .; V gene: TRBV6-6; J gene: TRBJ2-7
CDR3 DNA: TGTGCCAGCAGTGCTTCCGGGACAGTGAATCAGCCCCAGCATTTT; CDR3 protein: CASSASGTVNQPQHF; D gene: TRBD1; clone size: .; V gene: TRBV6-5; J gene: TRBJ1-5
CDR3 DNA: TGTGCCAGCAGTTACTCGGGGGCAGTCTATGGCTACACCTTC; CDR3 protein: CASSYSGAVYGYTF; D gene: .; clone size: .; V gene: TRBV6-5; J gene: TRBJ1-2
CDR3 DNA: TGTGCCAGCAGCCTGGGAGCTAGCACAGATACGCAGTATTTT; CDR3 protein: CASSLGASTDTQYF; D gene: .; clone size: .; V gene: TRBV7-3; J gene: TRBJ2-3
CDR3 DNA: TGTGCCAGCAGCTTACCGCTCTACGACGAGCAGTACTTC; CDR3 protein: CASSLPLYDEQYF; D gene: .; clone size: .; V gene: TRBV11-2; J gene: TRBJ2-7
CDR3 DNA: TGTGCCAGCAGTTGGACCCACAATGAGCAGTTCTTC; CDR3 protein: CASSWTHNEQFF; D gene: .; clone size: .; V gene: TRBV7-2; J gene: TRBJ2-1
CDR3 DNA: TGCGCCAGCAGCGAAATGACAGGGGATTCACCCCTCCACTTT; CDR3 protein: CASSEMTGDSPLHF; D gene: TRBD1; clone size: .; V gene: TRBV5-1; J gene: TRBJ1-6
CDR3 DNA: TGTGCCAGTTCAGGACCATTTACAGGACGGACCGGGGAGCTGTTTTTT; CDR3 protein: CASSGPFTGRTGELFF; D gene: .; clone size: .; V gene: TRBV19; J gene: TRBJ2-2
CDR3 DNA: TGCGCCAGCAGCACCGTCCGGGACAGTCAGCCAGATACGCAGTATTTT; CDR3 protein: CASSTVRDSQPDTQYF; D gene: TRBD1; clone size: .; V gene: TRBV5-1; J gene: TRBJ2-3
CDR3 DNA: TGTGCCAGCAGCTTGGGCCAGGGCCCTTTTGGGGAGCAGTACTTC; CDR3 protein: CASSLGQGPFGEQYF; D gene: .; clone size: few; V gene: TRBV11-2; J gene: TRBJ2-7
CDR3 DNA: TGTGCCAGCAGCTTAGAAGGCGGGGGGGCAGAGACCCAGTACTTC; CDR3 protein: CASSLEGGGAETQYF; D gene: TRBD2; clone size: .; V gene: TRBV7-3; J gene: TRBJ2-5
CDR3 DNA: TGTGCCAGCAGCCCGCGGGGGGCCGAAGGGAATGAGCAGTTCTTC; CDR3 protein: CASSPRGAEGNEQFF; D gene: TRBD2; clone size: .; V gene: TRBV9; J gene: TRBJ2-1
CDR3 DNA: TGTGCCAGCAGCCGACCGGGGGAGACCCAGTACTTC; CDR3 protein: CASSRPGETQYF; D gene: .; clone size: .; V gene: TRBV7-9; J gene: TRBJ2-5
CDR3 DNA: TGTGCCAGCTCACCGGACCTTTACTATGGCTACACCTTC; CDR3 protein: CASSPDLYYGYTF; D gene: .; clone size: .; V gene: TRBV18; J gene: TRBJ1-2
CDR3 DNA: TGTGCCAGCAGCTTAGGGCAGAGCCCTGAAGCTTTCTTT; CDR3 protein: CASSLGQSPEAFF; D gene: .; clone size: .; V gene: TRBV11-2; J gene: TRBJ1-1
CDR3 DNA: TGCGCCAGCAGCCAAACCCCCAGGGGGACCGTCACAGATACGCAGTATTTT; CDR3 protein: CASSQTPRGTVTDTQYF; D gene: TRBD1; clone size: .; V gene: TRBV4-1; J gene: TRBJ2-3
CDR3 DNA: TGTGCCAGCAGCCAGACAGGGCTGGCTAATGAAAAACTGTTTTTT; CDR3 protein: CASSQTGLANEKLFF; D gene: TRBD1; clone size: .; V gene: TRBV4-2; J gene: TRBJ1-4
CDR3 DNA: TGTGCCAGTAGTCCCCACAATCAGCCCCAGCATTTT; CDR3 protein: CASSPHNQPQHF; D gene: .; clone size: .; V gene: TRBV19; J gene: TRBJ1-5
CDR3 DNA: TGTGCCAGCAGCCTCGGGGGGTTCTCTGGGGCCAACGTCCTGACTTTC; CDR3 protein: CASSLGGFSGANVLTF; D gene: TRBD2; clone size: .; V gene: TRBV7-2; J gene: TRBJ2-6
CDR3 DNA: TGTGCCAGTAGTATGATGCGGGAGACCCAGTACTTC; CDR3 protein: CASSMMRETQYF; D gene: .; clone size: .; V gene: TRBV19; J gene: TRBJ2-5